The next 16 T cell receptor beta chains were all read from a single sample in a study of OX40 agonist ivuxolimab in advanced cancers. Data came from immunoSEQ multiplex PCR; TCRdb stores just in-frame clones and leaves some out. This sample has 45,000 to 55,000 clones, with about 86% found just once. This material consisted of CD4+ or CD8+ T cells sorted from blood, taken in a trial of the OX40 agonist ivuxolimab. All receptors derive from an adult with an advanced solid tumor such as melanoma, head and neck, liver or kidney cancer.

In its sample, this clone was seen a few times. The chain joins TRBV28 to TRBJ2-1; 8 bases are a match to TRBD2. The CDR3 covers 16 residues. Germline CDR1 is MDHEN and CDR2 is SYDVKM. V trimming: 4 bases; J trimming: 3 bases; junction bases outside the gene matches: 8. CDR3 protein: CASSSISGVDYNEQFF. CDR3 DNA sequence: TGTGCCAGCAGTTCTATTAGCGGGGTCGACTACAATGAGCAGTTCTTC.

J is TRBJ1-5 and V is TRBV11-3, with D maybe TRBD1 (5 bases). V was shortened by 4 bases and J by 5 bases, with 12 bases between the two germline ends. Germline V gene sequence: CDR1 SGHNT, CDR2 YENEEA. There are 14 residues in the CDR3. CDR3 coding DNA: TGTGCCAGCAGCTCGGACACCCGACATCAGCCCCAGCATTTT. This encodes CASSSDTRHQPQHF. The entire variable domain, with the rest obtained from reference TRBV11-3 and TRBJ1-5, is as follows: EAGVVQSPRYKIIEKKQPVAFWCNPISGHNTLYWYLQNLGQGPELLIRYENEEAVDDSQLPKDRFSAERLKGVDSTLKIQPAELGDSAVYLCASSSDTRHQPQHFGDGTRLSIL.

The rearrangement links TRBV27 to TRBJ2-7; D gene unclear. V lost 3 bases, J lost 4 bases, and 10 bases lay in between. The germline gives CDR1 MNHEY, CDR2 SMNVEV (reference sequence). The CDR3 spans 13 residues. The CDR3 DNA follows: TGTGCCAGCAGTTTCCGACTGACGTACGAGCAGTACTTC. Its protein is CASSFRLTYEQYF.

The chain is built from TRBV5-1 and TRBJ2-5, with 13 nucleotides matching TRBD2. Germline-derived CDR1 and CDR2 are SGHRS and YFSETQ. CDR3 length equals 19 residues. Trimming at V came to 0 bases and at J to 5 bases, leaving 13 bases not matched to a gene. This chain's CDR3 is CASSLEAQLAGGPGETQYF. The CDR3 nucleotides read TGCGCCAGCAGCTTGGAGGCCCAACTAGCGGGGGGGCCGGGGGAGACCCAGTACTTC.

The J gene is TRBJ1-1, the V gene TRBV29-1; D unclear. Germline CDR1 and CDR2: SQVTM and ANQGSEA. The CDR3 is 12 amino acids. V gave up 6 bases and J gave up 1 base, with 9 bases separating them. CDR3 sequence reads: CSVRQSNTEAFF. As DNA, the CDR3 is TGCAGCGTCAGGCAGTCGAACACTGAAGCTTTCTTT.

The J gene is TRBJ2-1, the V gene TRBV4-1; a possible D gene is TRBD2 (7 bases). Trimming took 0 bases from V and 8 from J, leaving 11 bases between them. CDR1 is MGHRA and CDR2 is YSYEKL in the germline V gene. The CDR3 contains 14 residues. CDR3 sequence reads: CASSQDLGGDEQFF. Written as DNA, the CDR3 is TGCGCCAGCAGCCAAGATCTAGGGGGGGATGAGCAGTTCTTC.

This clone was counted a single time. V is TRBV30 and J is TRBJ1-1; 8 nucleotides line up with TRBD1. Germline V gene lookup returns CDR1 GTSNPN and CDR2 SVGIG (reference sequence). This CDR3 is built from 13 residues. V gave up 4 bases and J gave up 5 bases; unmatched junction bases: 6. The CDR3 protein is CAWTGGWGTEAFF. The CDR3 DNA reads TGTGCCTGGACAGGGGGCTGGGGAACTGAAGCTTTCTTT. Full variable domain (missing parts from reference TRBV30 and TRBJ1-1): SQTIHQWPATLVQPVGSPLSLECTVEGTSNPNLYWYRQAAGRGLQLLFYSVGIGQISSEVPQNLSASRPQDRQFILSSKKLLLSDSGFYLCAWTGGWGTEAFFGQGTRLTVV.

The chain recombines TRBV5-6 with TRBJ2-7; D ambiguous. Looked up from germline, CDR1 is SGHDT and CDR2 is YYEEEE. This CDR3 region has 14 residues. V lost 0 bases to trimming and J lost 2 bases, with 9 bases between them. The CDR3 is CASSLGSDAYEQYV. The CDR3 nucleotides read TGTGCCAGCAGCTTGGGGTCGGACGCCTACGAGCAGTACGTC.

Concerning this clone itself: The junction departs from germline at one end; a sequencing error may be responsible. V is TRBV10-2 and J is TRBJ2-2; D may be TRBD1 or TRBD2 (5 bases each). The CDR3 runs 14 residues. Germline-derived CDR1 and CDR2 are WSHSY and SAAADI. The CDR3 sequence is CATSMVGDAGELFF. The DNA of the CDR3 is TGCGCCACCAGTATGGTAGGGGACGCCGGGGAGCTGTTTTTT.

The chain recombines TRBV2 with TRBJ2-7; D is unclear. V dropped 3 bases and J dropped 7 bases, with 19 bases sitting between them. Per the germline V gene, CDR1 is SNHLY and CDR2 is FYNNEI. This CDR3 is built from 15 residues. CDR3 in DNA: TGTGCCAGCAGTGAGGTTGGCGTGGACCTAGGTGAGCAGTACTTC. This translates into CASSEVGVDLGEQYF.

A few counts support this clone. The rearrangement joins TRBV5-6 to TRBJ1-1; D is perhaps TRBD1 (5 bases). Trimming left V 9 bases short and J 7 bases short, with 16 bases between. The germline gives CDR1 SGHDT, CDR2 YYEEEE. CDR3 length: 12 residues. DNA of the CDR3: TGTGCCACCCAGGGAATCGAGGATGAAGCTTTCTTT. Protein sequence: CATQGIEDEAFF.

This clone was seen a single time. The V gene is TRBV5-4, the J gene TRBJ2-1; D not certain. Germline CDR1 and CDR2: SGHNT and YYREEE (reference sequence). CDR3 length equals 11 residues. V was pared by 4 bases and J by 10 bases, with 9 bases between. The CDR3 DNA follows: TGTGCCAGCAGCCCCGGGTCAGAGCAGTTCTTC. As protein: CASSPGSEQFF.

This clone was found once. This chain links TRBV7-2 with TRBJ1-5; D perhaps matches TRBD1 (5 bases). Looked up from germline, CDR1 is SGHTA and CDR2 is FQGNSA. Trimming left V 5 bases short and J 7 bases short, with 18 bases between. The CDR3 runs to 15 residues. The CDR3 region has the DNA TGTGCCAGCAGCGGGGGACCCTCCGCTTGGCAGCCCCAGCATTTT. It translates to CASSGGPSAWQPQHF.

The genes are TRBV19 and TRBJ2-5; no reliable D call. Germline-derived CDR1 and CDR2 are LNHDA and SQIVND (reference sequence). Trimming removed 5 bases at V and 2 bases at J, with 12 bases between. The CDR3 is made up of 14 amino acids. The CDR3 reads CASSPGLSQETQYF. Written as DNA, the CDR3 is TGTGCCAGTAGTCCCGGCCTATCGCAAGAGACCCAGTACTTC.

Only one count was recorded for this clone. V usage is TRBV27 and J usage is TRBJ1-5; 7 nucleotides match TRBD1. There are 15 residues in the CDR3. Germline CDR1 reads MNHEY; CDR2 reads SMNVEV (reference sequence). Trimming took 5 bases from V and 3 from J; bases not matched to a gene: 7. The CDR3 nucleotides are TGTGCCAGCAGTGATTACAGGGGTATCAATCAGCCCCAGCATTTT. It specifies CASSDYRGINQPQHF.

This chain uses TRBV4-1 with TRBJ1-1, with D perhaps TRBD1 (5 bases). The CDR3 runs to 13 residues. Trimming took 0 bases from V and 5 from J, leaving 7 bases between them. The germline V gene encodes CDR1 MGHRA and CDR2 YSYEKL. CDR3 in DNA: TGCGCCAGCAGCCAAGAGTGGGGGACTGAAGCTTTCTTT. Translation gives CASSQEWGTEAFF.